Below, 15 T cell receptor beta chains from the same sample are listed, as sequenced in a study of CD8 T cells in Susac syndrome. It was with random hexamers that roughly 0.45 to 1 ug RNA was reverse transcribed. From the immunoSEQ multiplex PCR reads, TCRdb called clonotypes with MiXCR, one entry per CDR3 protein. This table holds approximately 220,000 distinct CDR3 sequences, roughly 92% found once. Sequenced material: CD8+ T cells from PBMCs. Receptors originate from a human donor with multiple sclerosis.

The chain carries TRBV19 and TRBJ1-4; TRBD1 agrees at 10 bases. Germline V gene lookup returns CDR1 LNHDA and CDR2 SQIVND (reference sequence). J was trimmed by 8 bases and V by 5 bases; bases with no gene match: 11. The CDR3 runs to 16 residues. For the CDR3, the DNA is TGTGCCAGTAGTTCTCCCCCCGGGACAGGGGACGAAAAACTGTTTTTT. Residues: CASSSPPGTGDEKLFF. Complete variable domain (other parts from reference TRBV19 and TRBJ1-4): DGGITQSPKYLFRKEGQNVTLSCEQNLNHDAMYWYRQDPGQGLRLIYYSQIVNDFQKGDIAEGYSVSREKKESFPLTVTSAQKNPTAFYLCASSSPPGTGDEKLFFGSGTQLSVL.

The chain is built from TRBV9 and TRBJ2-7; D call uncertain. The V end lost 2 bases, the J end lost 5 bases, and 17 bases lay between the germline ends. The CDR3 totals 15 residues. Germline-derived CDR1 and CDR2 are SGDLS and YYNGEE. The CDR3 DNA reads as TGTGCCAGCAGCGTCTTTCCGGACCCTGGGAACGAGCAGTACTTC. Translating gives CASSVFPDPGNEQYF.

This chain uses TRBV3-1 with TRBJ2-3; perhaps TRBD2 as D (6 bases). Per the germline V gene, CDR1 is LGHDT and CDR2 is YNNKEL (reference sequence). This CDR3 comprises 15 residues. Between the trimmed V and J ends, which lost 3 bases and 2 bases, there was a span of 12 bases. The CDR3 here is CASSQTGTSTDTQYF. The CDR3 region has the DNA TGTGCCAGCAGCCAGACCGGGACTTCCACAGATACGCAGTATTTT.

This chain links TRBV20-1 with TRBJ2-7; D may be TRBD1 (6 bases). This CDR3 is 15 amino acids long. In germline, CDR1 is DFQATT, CDR2 SNEGSKA (reference sequence). Trimming pared 3 bases from V and 3 bases from J, leaving 18 bases between. The CDR3 nucleotides are TGCAGTGCTAGTATCCCAGGGGCTGAGGACTACGAGCAGTACTTC. Translated, it gives CSASIPGAEDYEQYF.

V usage is TRBV6-1 and J usage is TRBJ1-2; no clear D. CDR3 size: 12 residues. The germline gives CDR1 MNHNS, CDR2 SASEGT. V lost 8 bases and J lost 4, with 11 bases in between. Here the CDR3 DNA reads TGTGCCAGCTTAGACCTGTTCTATGGCTACACCTTC. The encoded protein is CASLDLFYGYTF.

This clonotype was seen a single time. V gene TRBV5-1 combines with J gene TRBJ2-3; D assignment may be TRBD1 or TRBD2 (5 bases each). Per the germline V gene, CDR1 is SGHRS and CDR2 is YFSETQ. V was cut by 4 bases and J by 6 bases, with 24 bases left in between. The CDR3 has 17 residues. The CDR3: CASSTPDPGTPGDTQYF. The CDR3 DNA is TGCGCCAGCAGCACCCCGGACCCCGGGACCCCTGGGGATACGCAGTATTTT. Drawing the rest from reference TRBV5-1 and TRBJ2-3, the complete variable domain is KAGVTQTPRYLIKTRGQQVTLSCSPISGHRSVSWYQQTPGQGLQFLFEYFSETQRNKGNFPGRFSGRQFSNSRSEMNVSTLELGDSALYLCASSTPDPGTPGDTQYFGPGTRLTVL.

The gene calls are TRBV3-1 and TRBJ1-1; no clear D. The germline V and J ends were trimmed by 0 bases and 3 bases, with 8 bases remaining between them. This CDR3 has 14 residues. CDR1 is LGHDT, CDR2 YNNKEL, per germline (reference sequence). The CDR3 region is CASSQEAGYTEAFF. For the CDR3, the DNA is TGTGCCAGCAGCCAAGAAGCCGGTTACACTGAAGCTTTCTTT. The full variable domain, rest sourced from reference TRBV3-1 and TRBJ1-1, is DTAVSQTPKYLVTQMGNDKSIKCEQNLGHDTMYWYKQDSKKFLKIMFSYNNKELIINETVPNRFSPKSPDKAHLNLHINSLELGDSAVYFCASSQEAGYTEAFFGQGTRLTVV.

This chain connects TRBV2 to TRBJ1-1; D is unclear. This CDR3 comprises 13 residues. Trimming took 5 bases from V and 4 from J, leaving 11 bases between them. Germline V gives CDR1 SNHLY, CDR2 FYNNEI. The CDR3 DNA reads TGTGCCAGCAGTTTCCGGGTCGGCACTGAAGCTTTCTTT. Translating gives CASSFRVGTEAFF.

The V call is TRBV20-1, the J call TRBJ2-7; tentatively, D is TRBD1 (5 bases). CDR3 length: 13 amino acids. Trimming stripped 2 bases from V and 3 bases from J, with 11 bases between. Germline V gene sequence: CDR1 DFQATT, CDR2 SNEGSKA (reference sequence). The CDR3 DNA follows: TGCAGTGCTAGACCCCAAGGGGACTACGAGCAGTACTTC. As protein: CSARPQGDYEQYF.

The chain couples TRBV13 to TRBJ1-2; tentatively, D is TRBD1 (5 bases). The CDR3 consists of 17 residues. Trimming took off 1 base at V and 0 bases at J, with 15 bases between the two ends. In germline, CDR1 is PRHDT, CDR2 FYEKMQ (reference sequence). The CDR3 nucleotides are TGTGCCAGCAGCTTAGCGGGGGACGGGCCAACTAACTATGGCTACACCTTC. Translation gives CASSLAGDGPTNYGYTF.

The chain links TRBV30 to TRBJ1-1; tentatively, D is TRBD1 (6 bases). The germline V gene has CDR1 GTSNPN and CDR2 SVGIG (reference sequence). The germline V and J ends were trimmed by 1 base and 2 bases, with 14 bases remaining between them. There are 15 residues in the CDR3. As DNA, the CDR3 is TGTGCCTGGAGTGCCCCGGGACACCCAAACACTGAAGCTTTCTTT. It translates to CAWSAPGHPNTEAFF. The complete variable domain, with remaining parts taken from reference TRBV30 and TRBJ1-1, reads SQTIHQWPATLVQPVGSPLSLECTVEGTSNPNLYWYRQAAGRGLQLLFYSVGIGQISSEVPQNLSASRPQDRQFILSSKKLLLSDSGFYLCAWSAPGHPNTEAFFGQGTRLTVV.

This clonotype was counted a single time. The J gene is TRBJ2-1, the V gene TRBV29-1; TRBD1 agrees at 10 bases. This CDR3 comprises 15 residues. Unmatched junction bases numbered 12, after V lost 3 bases and J lost 10 bases. Germline V CDR1 and CDR2: SQVTM, ANQGSEA. CDR3 in DNA: TGCAGCGTTGATATTCCGGGACAGGGGATTGAAGAGCAGTTCTTC. It is translated as CSVDIPGQGIEEQFF.

This chain joins TRBV12-3 or TRBV12-4 and TRBJ1-4, with TRBD1 as a possible D gene (6 bases). V dropped 3 bases and J dropped 4 bases, with 15 bases sitting between them. The CDR3 covers 16 residues. CDR3 bases: TGTGCCAGCAGTTTTCGGGAGGGGGTTCTTAATGAAAAACTGTTTTTT. Its translation is CASSFREGVLNEKLFF.

J is TRBJ2-7 and V is TRBV4-3; D gene uncertain. Germline CDR1 is LGHNA and CDR2 is YSLEER. Trimming stripped 0 bases from V and 2 bases from J, with 11 bases between. CDR3 length: 15 amino acids. CDR3 loop: CASSQDDSAAYEQYF. CDR3 nucleotides: TGCGCCAGCAGCCAAGACGACTCGGCCGCCTACGAGCAGTACTTC.

The chain links TRBV6-5 to TRBJ2-2; 7 bases fit TRBD2. The CDR3 runs 14 residues. V gave up 8 bases and J gave up 6 bases; unmatched junction bases: 9. Looked up from germline, CDR1 is MNHEY and CDR2 is SVGAGI. The CDR3 loop is CASWDYQVSGELFF. CDR3 coding DNA: TGTGCCAGCTGGGACTACCAGGTGTCCGGGGAGCTGTTTTTT.